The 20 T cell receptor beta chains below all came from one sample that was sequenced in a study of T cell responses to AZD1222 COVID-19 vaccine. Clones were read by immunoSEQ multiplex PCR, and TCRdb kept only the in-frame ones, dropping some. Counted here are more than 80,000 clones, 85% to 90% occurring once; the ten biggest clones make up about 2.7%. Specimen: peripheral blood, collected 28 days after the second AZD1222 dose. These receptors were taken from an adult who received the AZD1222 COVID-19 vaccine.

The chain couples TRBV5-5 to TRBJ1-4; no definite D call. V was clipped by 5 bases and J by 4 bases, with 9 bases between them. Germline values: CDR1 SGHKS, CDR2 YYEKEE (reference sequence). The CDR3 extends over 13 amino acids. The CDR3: CASRDGINEKLFF. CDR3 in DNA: TGTGCCAGCAGGGACGGAATTAATGAAAAACTGTTTTTT.

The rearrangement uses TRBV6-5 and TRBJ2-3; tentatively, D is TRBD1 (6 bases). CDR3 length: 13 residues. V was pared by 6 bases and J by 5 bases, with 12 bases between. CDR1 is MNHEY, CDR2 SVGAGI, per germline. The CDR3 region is CASSSGQVDTQYF. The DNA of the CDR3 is TGTGCCAGCAGCTCGGGACAAGTAGATACGCAGTATTTT.

Here the CDR3 reads CAWSLQGYYTF. The CDR3 DNA is TGTGCCTGGAGTCTCCAGGGATACTACACCTTC. This chain joins TRBV30 and TRBJ1-2; TRBD1 might be the D (5 bases). Germline V gene lookup returns CDR1 GTSNPN and CDR2 SVGIG (reference sequence). Trimming removed 2 bases from V and 10 bases from J, with 11 bases in between. This CDR3 is built from 11 residues.

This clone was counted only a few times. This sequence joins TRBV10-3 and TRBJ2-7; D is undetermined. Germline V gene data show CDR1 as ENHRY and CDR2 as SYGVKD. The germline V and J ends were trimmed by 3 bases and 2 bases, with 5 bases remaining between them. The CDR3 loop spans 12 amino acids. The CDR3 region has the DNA TGTGCCATCAGTGAAGTCACCTACGAGCAGTACTTC. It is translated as CAISEVTYEQYF.

The CDR3 DNA is TGTGCCAGCACCTCTCGGTGGCCCTATGGCTACACCTTC. Translation gives CASTSRWPYGYTF. The chain is built from TRBV27 and TRBJ1-2; no clear D. Deletions cut 7 bases from V and 4 bases from J, with 13 bases between. The CDR3 contains 13 residues. CDR1 MNHEY and CDR2 SMNVEV come from the germline V gene (reference sequence).

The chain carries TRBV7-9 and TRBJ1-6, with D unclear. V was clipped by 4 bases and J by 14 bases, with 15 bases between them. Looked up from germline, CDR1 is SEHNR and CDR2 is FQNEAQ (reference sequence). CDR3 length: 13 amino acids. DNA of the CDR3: TGTGCCAGCAGCTCGAGCGGCGGGATTTCCCTCCACTTT. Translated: CASSSSGGISLHF.

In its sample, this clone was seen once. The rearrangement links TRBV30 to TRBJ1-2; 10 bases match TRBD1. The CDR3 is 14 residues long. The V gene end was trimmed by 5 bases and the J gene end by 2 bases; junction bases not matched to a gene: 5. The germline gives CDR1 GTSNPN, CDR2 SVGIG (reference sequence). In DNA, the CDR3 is TGTGCCTGGGTGTCGGGACAGGGGAACTATGGCTACACCTTC. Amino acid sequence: CAWVSGQGNYGYTF.

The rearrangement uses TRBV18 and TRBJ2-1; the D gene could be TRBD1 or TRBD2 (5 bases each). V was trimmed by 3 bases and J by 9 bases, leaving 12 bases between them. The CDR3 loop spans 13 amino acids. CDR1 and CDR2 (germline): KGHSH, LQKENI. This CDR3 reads CASSPPTGTEQFF. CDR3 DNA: TGTGCCAGCTCACCCCCGACGGGGACTGAGCAGTTCTTC.

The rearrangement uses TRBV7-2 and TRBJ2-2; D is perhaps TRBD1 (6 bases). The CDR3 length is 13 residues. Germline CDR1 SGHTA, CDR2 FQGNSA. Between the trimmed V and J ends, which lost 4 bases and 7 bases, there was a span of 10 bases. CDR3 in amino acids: CASSSGVLGELFF. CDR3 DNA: TGTGCCAGCAGCTCAGGGGTTCTCGGGGAGCTGTTTTTT.

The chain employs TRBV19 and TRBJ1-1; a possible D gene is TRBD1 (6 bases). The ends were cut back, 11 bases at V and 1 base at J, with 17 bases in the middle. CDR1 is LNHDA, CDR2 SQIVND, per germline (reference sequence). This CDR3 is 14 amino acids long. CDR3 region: CASKWGQENTEAFF. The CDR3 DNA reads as TGTGCCTCAAAATGGGGACAAGAGAACACTGAAGCTTTCTTT.

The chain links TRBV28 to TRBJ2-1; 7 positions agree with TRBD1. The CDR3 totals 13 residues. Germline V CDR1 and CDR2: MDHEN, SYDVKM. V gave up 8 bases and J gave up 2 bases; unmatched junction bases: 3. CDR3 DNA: TGTGCCAGCGCTACAGGGGCCTACAATGAGCAGTTCTTC. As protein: CASATGAYNEQFF.

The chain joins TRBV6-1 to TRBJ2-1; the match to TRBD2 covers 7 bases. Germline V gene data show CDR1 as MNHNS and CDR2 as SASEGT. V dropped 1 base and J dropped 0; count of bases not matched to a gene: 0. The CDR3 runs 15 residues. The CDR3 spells CASSEGGGSYNEQFF. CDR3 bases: TGTGCCAGCAGTGAAGGCGGGGGCTCCTACAATGAGCAGTTCTTC.

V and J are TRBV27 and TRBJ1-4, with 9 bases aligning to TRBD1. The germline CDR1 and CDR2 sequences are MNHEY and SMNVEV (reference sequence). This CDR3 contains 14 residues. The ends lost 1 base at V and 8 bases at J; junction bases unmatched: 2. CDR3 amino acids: CASSLWGQGEKLFF. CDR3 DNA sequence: TGTGCCAGCAGTTTATGGGGACAGGGCGAAAAACTGTTTTTT.

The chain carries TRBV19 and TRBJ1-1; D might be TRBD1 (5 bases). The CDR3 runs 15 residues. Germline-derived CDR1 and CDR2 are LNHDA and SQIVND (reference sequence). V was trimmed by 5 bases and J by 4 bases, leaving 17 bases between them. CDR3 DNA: TGTGCCAGTAGTCCCCTGGGGCGGGGGGGCACTGAAGCTTTCTTT. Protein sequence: CASSPLGRGGTEAFF.

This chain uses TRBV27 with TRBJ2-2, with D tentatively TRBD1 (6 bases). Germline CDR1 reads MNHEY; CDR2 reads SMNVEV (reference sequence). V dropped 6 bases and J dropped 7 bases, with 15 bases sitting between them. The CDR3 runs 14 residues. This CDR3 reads CASRLQGAGGELFF. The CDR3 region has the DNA TGTGCCAGCAGGCTACAGGGAGCTGGCGGGGAGCTGTTTTTT.

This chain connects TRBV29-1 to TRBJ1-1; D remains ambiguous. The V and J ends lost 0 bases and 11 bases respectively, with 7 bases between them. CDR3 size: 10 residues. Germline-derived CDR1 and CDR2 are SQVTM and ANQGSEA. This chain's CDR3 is CSVEEGFAFF. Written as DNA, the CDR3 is TGCAGCGTTGAAGAGGGATTCGCTTTCTTT. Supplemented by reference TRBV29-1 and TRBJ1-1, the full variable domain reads SAVISQKPSRDICQRGTSLTIQCQVDSQVTMMFWYRQQPGQSLTLIATANQGSEATYESGFVIDKFPISRPNLTFSTLTVSNMSPEDSSIYLCSVEEGFAFFGQGTRLTVV.

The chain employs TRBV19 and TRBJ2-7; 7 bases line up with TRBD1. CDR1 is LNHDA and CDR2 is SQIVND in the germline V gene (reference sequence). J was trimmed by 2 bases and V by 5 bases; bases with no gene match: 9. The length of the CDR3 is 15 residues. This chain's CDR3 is CASSPQGTAAYEQYF. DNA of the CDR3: TGTGCCAGTAGTCCCCAAGGGACAGCAGCCTACGAGCAGTACTTC.

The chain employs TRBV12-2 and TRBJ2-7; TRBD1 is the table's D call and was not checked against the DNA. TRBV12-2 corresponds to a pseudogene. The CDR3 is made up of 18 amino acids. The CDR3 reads CASRSSDKGQGVSYEQYF. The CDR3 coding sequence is TGTGCAAGTCGCTCGAGCGACAAGGGACAGGGGGTGTCCTACGAGCAGTACTTC.

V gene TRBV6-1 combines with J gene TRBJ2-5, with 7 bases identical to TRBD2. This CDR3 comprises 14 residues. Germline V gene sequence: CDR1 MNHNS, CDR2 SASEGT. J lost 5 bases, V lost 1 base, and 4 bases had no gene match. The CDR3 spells CASSEGAGEETQYF. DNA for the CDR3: TGTGCCAGCAGTGAAGGGGCGGGAGAGGAGACCCAGTACTTC.

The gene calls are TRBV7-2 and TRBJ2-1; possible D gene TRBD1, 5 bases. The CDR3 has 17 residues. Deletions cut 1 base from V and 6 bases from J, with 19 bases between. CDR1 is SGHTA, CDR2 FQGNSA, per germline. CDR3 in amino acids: CASSLVTRSQGANEQFF. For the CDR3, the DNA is TGTGCCAGCAGCTTAGTGACTCGGTCCCAAGGGGCCAATGAGCAGTTCTTC.